This record covers a single TCR beta chain. As yet, its antigen is unknown. The sample is drawn from a study of T-cell memory formation after mild COVID-19. Turning to the study itself: The two donors had largely donor-specific TCR clusters. Points from the study as a whole: Proof of SARS-CoV-2 specificity was absent for the second-wave clones that crested on day 37. Clones that contracted clustered mainly in CM and EM if CD4+ and in EMRA if CD8+.

It was 5'RACE with constant-segment primers that produced the TCR alpha and TCR beta cDNA libraries, which carried sample barcodes and UMIs. TCRdb re-called the 5' RACE reads with MiXCR, one entry per CDR3 protein. Among approximately 450,000 distinct CDR3 sequences listed, roughly 20% were seen once. Germline V gene sequence: CDR1 MNHEY, CDR2 SVGAGI. With 8 bases clipped from V and 0 bases from J, the junction kept 14 bases outside the gene matches. The CDR3 loop spans 18 amino acids. The receptor was isolated from an adult woman who had mild COVID-19 (a few samples of this study predate the infection). Cell type and time point are not known. Sequenced: PBMCs or a T cell subset sorted from them (not recorded which). The chain recombines TRBV6-5 with TRBJ2-1; 9 nucleotides line up with TRBD2. CDR3 sequence: CASAGWSGRTSSYNEQFF. As DNA, the CDR3 is TGTGCCAGCGCGGGGTGGAGCGGGAGGACCAGCTCCTACAATGAGCAGTTCTTC.